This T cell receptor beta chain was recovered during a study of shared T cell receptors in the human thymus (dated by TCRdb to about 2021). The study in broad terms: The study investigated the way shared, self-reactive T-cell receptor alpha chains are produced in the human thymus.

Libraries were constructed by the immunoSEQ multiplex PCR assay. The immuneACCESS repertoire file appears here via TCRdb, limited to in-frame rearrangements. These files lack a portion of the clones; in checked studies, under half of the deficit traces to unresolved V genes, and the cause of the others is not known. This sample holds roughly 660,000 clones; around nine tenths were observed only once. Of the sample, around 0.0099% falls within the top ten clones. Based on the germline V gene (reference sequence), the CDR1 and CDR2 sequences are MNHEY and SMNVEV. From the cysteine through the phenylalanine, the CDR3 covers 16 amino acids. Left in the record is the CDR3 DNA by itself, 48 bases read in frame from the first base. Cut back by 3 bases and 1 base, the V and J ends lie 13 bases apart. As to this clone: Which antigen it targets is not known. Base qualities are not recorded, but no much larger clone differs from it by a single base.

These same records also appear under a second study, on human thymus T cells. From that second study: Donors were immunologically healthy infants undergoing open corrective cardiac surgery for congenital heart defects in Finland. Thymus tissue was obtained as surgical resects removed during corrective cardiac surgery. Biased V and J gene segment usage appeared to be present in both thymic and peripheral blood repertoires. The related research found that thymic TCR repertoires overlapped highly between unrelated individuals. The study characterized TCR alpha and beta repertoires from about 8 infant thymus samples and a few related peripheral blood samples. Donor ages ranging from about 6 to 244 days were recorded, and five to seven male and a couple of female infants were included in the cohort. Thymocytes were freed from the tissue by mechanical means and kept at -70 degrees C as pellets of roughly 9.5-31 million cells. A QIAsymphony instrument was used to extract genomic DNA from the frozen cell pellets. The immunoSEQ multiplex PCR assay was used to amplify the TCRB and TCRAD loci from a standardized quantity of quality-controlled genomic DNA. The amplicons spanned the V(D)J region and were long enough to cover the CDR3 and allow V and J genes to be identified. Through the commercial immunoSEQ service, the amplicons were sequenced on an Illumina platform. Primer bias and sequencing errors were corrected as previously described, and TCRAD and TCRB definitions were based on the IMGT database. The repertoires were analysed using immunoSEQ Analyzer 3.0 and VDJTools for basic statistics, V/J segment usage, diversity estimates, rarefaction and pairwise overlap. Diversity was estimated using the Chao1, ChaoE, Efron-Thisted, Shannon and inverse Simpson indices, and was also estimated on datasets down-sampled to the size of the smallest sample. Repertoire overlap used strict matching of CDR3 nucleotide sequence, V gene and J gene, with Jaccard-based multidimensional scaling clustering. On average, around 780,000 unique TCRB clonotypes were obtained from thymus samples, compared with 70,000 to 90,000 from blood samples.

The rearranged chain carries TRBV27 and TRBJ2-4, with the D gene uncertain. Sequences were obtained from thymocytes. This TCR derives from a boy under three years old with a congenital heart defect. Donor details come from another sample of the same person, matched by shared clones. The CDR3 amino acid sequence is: CASSFSGWSAKNIQYF. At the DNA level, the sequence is TGTGCCAGCAGTTTTTCAGGTTGGTCGGCCAAAAACATTCAGTACTTC.